The next 24 T cell receptor beta chains were all read from a single sample in a study of blood T cell repertoires in COVID-19. Only in-frame clones appear in the TCRdb table, and some are missing; sequencing was by immunoSEQ multiplex PCR. This repertoire shows more than 300,000 clones, roughly 87% found once; its top ten account for about 5%. Sequenced: PBMCs or T cells enriched from blood (not recorded which). The origin of the receptors is a woman aged 50 to 60 who had recovered from COVID-19.

The chain combines TRBV29-1 with TRBJ2-1; 7 nucleotides agree with TRBD2. This CDR3 comprises 13 residues. In germline, CDR1 is SQVTM, CDR2 ANQGSEA. Unmatched junction bases numbered 13, after V lost 7 bases and J lost 10 bases. The CDR3 here is CSAHRDYLGEQFF. In DNA, the CDR3 is TGCAGCGCCCACCGGGACTACCTAGGAGAGCAGTTCTTC.

The CDR3 sequence: CASSLGGLDTEAFF. The CDR3 DNA sequence: TGTGCCAGCAGCTTGGGGGGGCTCGACACTGAAGCTTTCTTT. V gene TRBV5-6 combines with J gene TRBJ1-1; tentatively, D is TRBD1 (6 bases). From germline, CDR1 is SGHDT and CDR2 YYEEEE. V gave up 0 bases and J gave up 3 bases, with 9 bases separating them. The CDR3 runs 14 residues.

The chain has TRBV5-4 and TRBJ1-1; 9 bases map to TRBD1. Germline V gene data show CDR1 as SGHNT and CDR2 as YYREEE (reference sequence). Germline trimming cut 4 bases from V and 5 bases from J; bases unmatched to any gene: 9. The CDR3 totals 15 residues. CDR3 DNA: TGTGCCAGCAGCCCGCCGGGGGGACAGGGAACTGAAGCTTTCTTT. This codes for CASSPPGGQGTEAFF.

This chain uses TRBV6-5 with TRBJ1-6, with 10 positions matching TRBD1. Germline V gene lookup returns CDR1 MNHEY and CDR2 SVGAGI. The CDR3 spans 16 residues. V dropped 1 base and J dropped 6; count of bases not matched to a gene: 3. Here the CDR3 reads CASSYWDRGRNSPLHF. The CDR3 nucleotides read TGTGCCAGCAGTTACTGGGACAGGGGACGTAATTCACCCCTCCACTTT.

This chain joins TRBV7-9 and TRBJ2-1; possible D gene TRBD2, 5 bases. Between the trimmed V and J ends, which lost 5 bases and 10 bases, there was a span of 9 bases. The CDR3 has 11 residues. The germline V gene encodes CDR1 SEHNR and CDR2 FQNEAQ (reference sequence). The CDR3, as DNA: TGTGCCAGCAGCCCCCCGGGGGAGCAGTTCTTC. Its translation: CASSPPGEQFF.

The sample holds one count of this clone. The chain employs TRBV5-1 and TRBJ2-7; 7 nucleotides align to TRBD2. Losses at the gene ends were 4 bases for V and 2 bases for J; bases not matched to a gene: 6. Germline-derived CDR1 and CDR2 are SGHRS and YFSETQ. The CDR3 length is 14 residues. CDR3 sequence reads: CASSAQGGAYEQYF. CDR3 nucleotide sequence: TGCGCCAGCAGCGCGCAGGGAGGGGCCTACGAGCAGTACTTC.

This chain joins TRBV5-1 and TRBJ1-5; D is uncertain. The CDR3 spans 17 residues. Looked up from germline, CDR1 is SGHRS and CDR2 is YFSETQ. The V gene lost 2 bases and the J gene lost 1 base, with 16 bases spanning the gap. CDR3: CASSFPNRETSNQPQHF. The CDR3 nucleotides read TGCGCCAGCAGCTTCCCCAATCGGGAGACGAGCAATCAGCCCCAGCATTTT.

CDR3 sequence (DNA): TGTGCCAGCAGTTACGCTCGGGATGGCACTGAAGCTTTCTTT. It specifies CASSYARDGTEAFF. The chain links TRBV6-2 or TRBV6-3 to TRBJ1-1; no firm D call. Trimming took 2 bases from V and 4 from J, leaving 11 bases between them. This CDR3 spans 14 amino acids. Germline V lookup: CDR1 MNHEY, CDR2 SVGEGT.

This rearrangement joins TRBV2 to TRBJ2-2, with 14 nucleotides matching TRBD2. The CDR3 sequence is 17 residues long. With 9 bases clipped from V and 4 bases from J, the junction kept 10 bases outside the gene matches. Germline V gene lookup returns CDR1 SNHLY and CDR2 FYNNEI. CDR3 nucleotides: TGTGCCAGTACATGGACTAGCGGGGGGCGAGGCACCGGGGAGCTGTTTTTT. Translation: CASTWTSGGRGTGELFF.

The chain links TRBV30 to TRBJ1-3; TRBD1 matches at 7 bases. The length of the CDR3 is 15 residues. Germline loops: CDR1 GTSNPN, CDR2 SVGIG (reference sequence). V shed 3 bases, J shed 2 bases, and the junction held 7 bases outside the gene matches. The CDR3 is CAWSLTGIAGNTIYF. DNA for the CDR3: TGTGCCTGGAGCCTGACAGGGATCGCTGGAAACACCATATATTTT.

This clone has a handful of counts. This chain connects TRBV19 to TRBJ1-5; D perhaps matches TRBD1 (5 bases). Germline V CDR1 and CDR2: LNHDA, SQIVND (reference sequence). The V gene lost 4 bases and the J gene lost 1 base, with 11 bases spanning the gap. CDR3 size: 15 residues. The CDR3 loop reads CASSTSRVSNQPQHF. CDR3 DNA: TGTGCCAGTAGTACCTCCAGGGTCAGCAATCAGCCCCAGCATTTT.

The genes are TRBV19 and TRBJ1-5, with D unresolved. The germline CDR1 and CDR2 sequences are LNHDA and SQIVND (reference sequence). The CDR3 runs to 15 residues. V lost 5 bases and J 3 bases, leaving 14 bases between the germline ends. CDR3 bases: TGTGCCAGTAGTGGTCGTTGGCAGTACAATCAGCCCCAGCATTTT. Translating gives CASSGRWQYNQPQHF.

The chain joins TRBV7-8 to TRBJ1-1; D might be TRBD1 (5 bases). The CDR3 sequence is 15 residues long. Germline values: CDR1 SGHVS, CDR2 FQNEAQ. V shed 5 bases and J shed 2 bases, with 15 bases lying between them. CDR3 in amino acids: CASSRDGAANTEAFF. The CDR3 DNA sequence: TGTGCCAGCAGCCGAGATGGGGCAGCCAACACTGAAGCTTTCTTT.

The chain has TRBV5-1 and TRBJ2-5, with TRBD2 as a possible D gene (7 bases). There are 14 residues in the CDR3. Germline V CDR1 and CDR2: SGHRS, YFSETQ. Trimming left V 3 bases short and J 5 bases short, with 14 bases between. In nucleotides, the CDR3 is TGCGCCAGCAGCTCGGGGGGCGCCGGGGAGACCCAGTACTTC. As protein: CASSSGGAGETQYF. The full variable domain, with the rest looked up from reference TRBV5-1 and TRBJ2-5, is KAGVTQTPRYLIKTRGQQVTLSCSPISGHRSVSWYQQTPGQGLQFLFEYFSETQRNKGNFPGRFSGRQFSNSRSEMNVSTLELGDSALYLCASSSGGAGETQYFGPGTRLLVL.

V and J are TRBV5-6 and TRBJ1-1; no clear D gene. Germline V lookup: CDR1 SGHDT, CDR2 YYEEEE. V lost 0 bases to trimming and J lost 4 bases, with 13 bases between them. The CDR3 has 15 residues. Here the CDR3 reads CASSLGRGRGTEAFF. DNA of the CDR3: TGTGCCAGCAGCTTGGGGCGGGGTCGAGGCACTGAAGCTTTCTTT.

This chain's CDR3 is CASRPGNTGAYEQYF. DNA of the CDR3: TGCGCCAGCAGGCCAGGAAACACAGGGGCCTACGAGCAGTACTTC. The J gene is TRBJ2-7, the V gene TRBV5-1; 7 nucleotides match TRBD1. The V segment lost 5 bases and the J segment 2 bases; nucleotides outside the gene matches: 10. The CDR3 is made up of 15 amino acids. Germline assignment: CDR1 SGHRS and CDR2 YFSETQ.

The J gene is TRBJ2-5, the V gene TRBV10-1; 16 nucleotides line up with TRBD2. CDR1 and CDR2 from the germline V gene are WNHNN and SYGVQD (reference sequence). This CDR3 has 16 amino acids. After removal of 4 bases from V and 2 bases from J, the junction contained 1 base not matched to a gene. CDR3 sequence: CASSGGLAGGQETQYF. The CDR3 DNA reads TGCGCCAGCAGTGGGGGACTAGCGGGAGGGCAAGAGACCCAGTACTTC.

The table lists this clone with a few counts. This chain joins TRBV5-1 and TRBJ2-5, with TRBD1 as a possible D gene (7 bases). The CDR3 totals 14 residues. Germline assignment: CDR1 SGHRS and CDR2 YFSETQ. The V end lost 3 bases, the J end lost 4 bases, and 13 bases lay between the germline ends. Here the CDR3 DNA reads TGCGCCAGCAGCTCAGGGGGGATTCGAGAGACCCAGTACTTC. It specifies CASSSGGIRETQYF.

The gene calls are TRBV27 and TRBJ1-1, with D unclear. CDR1 is MNHEY and CDR2 is SMNVEV in the germline V gene (reference sequence). Trimming pared 3 bases from V and 1 base from J, leaving 6 bases between. This CDR3 comprises 13 residues. The CDR3 protein is CASSFGGNTEAFF. As DNA, the CDR3 is TGTGCCAGCAGTTTTGGCGGGAACACTGAAGCTTTCTTT.

CDR3 protein: CASSLVFSGGAHEQFF. The DNA of the CDR3 is TGTGCCAGCAGCTTAGTATTCAGCGGGGGGGCTCATGAGCAGTTCTTC. The chain is built from TRBV7-2 and TRBJ2-1, with TRBD2 matching over 10 bases. Germline values: CDR1 SGHTA, CDR2 FQGNSA. This CDR3 is 16 amino acids long. Trimming removed 1 base from V and 8 bases from J; junction bases left unmatched: 8.

The rearrangement uses TRBV2 and TRBJ1-2; no clear D gene. The CDR3 totals 12 residues. V was trimmed by 4 bases and J by 7 bases, leaving 10 bases between them. Germline CDR1 SNHLY, CDR2 FYNNEI. CDR3 residues: CASSGDEGGYTF. The CDR3 coding sequence is TGTGCCAGCAGTGGAGATGAGGGTGGCTACACCTTC.

The gene calls are TRBV11-3 and TRBJ2-7; D not resolved. Germline loops: CDR1 SGHNT, CDR2 YENEEA. V was cut by 3 bases and J by 4 bases, with 4 bases left in between. The CDR3 totals 11 residues. The CDR3 nucleotides read TGTGCCAGCAGCTTCCAGTACGAGCAGTACTTC. Protein sequence: CASSFQYEQYF.

V gene TRBV30 combines with J gene TRBJ1-6; possible D gene TRBD1, 5 bases. Germline CDR1 GTSNPN, CDR2 SVGIG (reference sequence). V dropped 5 bases and J dropped 10 bases, with 15 bases sitting between them. This CDR3 spans 13 amino acids. The CDR3 DNA sequence: TGTGCCTGGTCGGCAGGGCAAGGCTCACCCCTCCACTTT. Protein sequence: CAWSAGQGSPLHF.

V and J are TRBV6-6 and TRBJ2-1; TRBD2 agrees at 8 bases. V shed 4 bases and J 0 bases; nucleotides not matched to a gene: 5. The CDR3 has 16 residues. The germline V gene has CDR1 MNHNY and CDR2 SVGAGI (reference sequence). The CDR3, as DNA: TGTGCCAGCAGTTCGACTAGCGCTAGCTCCTACAATGAGCAGTTCTTC. Protein: CASSSTSASSYNEQFF.